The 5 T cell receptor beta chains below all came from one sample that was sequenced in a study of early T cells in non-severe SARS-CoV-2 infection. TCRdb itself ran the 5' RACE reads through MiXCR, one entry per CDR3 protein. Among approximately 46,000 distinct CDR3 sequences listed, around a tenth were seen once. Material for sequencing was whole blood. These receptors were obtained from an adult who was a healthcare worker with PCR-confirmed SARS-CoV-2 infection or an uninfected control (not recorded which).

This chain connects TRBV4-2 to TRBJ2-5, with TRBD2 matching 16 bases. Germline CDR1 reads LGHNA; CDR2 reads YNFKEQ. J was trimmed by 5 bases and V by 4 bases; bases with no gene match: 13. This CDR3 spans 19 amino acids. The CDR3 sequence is CASSRQIGTSGRAWETQYF. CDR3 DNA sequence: TGTGCCAGCAGCCGGCAGATTGGGACTAGCGGGAGGGCCTGGGAGACCCAGTACTTC.

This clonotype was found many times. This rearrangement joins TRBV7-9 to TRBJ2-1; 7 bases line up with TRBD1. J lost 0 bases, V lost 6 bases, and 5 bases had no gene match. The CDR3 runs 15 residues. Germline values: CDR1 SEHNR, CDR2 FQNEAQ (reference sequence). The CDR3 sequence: CASSVQGTSYNEQFF. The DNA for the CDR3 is TGTGCCAGCAGTGTACAGGGGACCTCCTACAATGAGCAGTTCTTC.

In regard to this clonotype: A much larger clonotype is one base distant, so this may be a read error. CDR3 in amino acids: CASNQTDRAVAGEQYF. The CDR3 bases are TGCGCCAGCAACCAAACCGACAGGGCCGTTGCGGGCGAGCAGTACTTC. This sequence joins TRBV4-1 and TRBJ2-7; 7 bases line up with TRBD1. This CDR3 contains 16 residues. Germline CDR1 and CDR2: MGHRA and YSYEKL.

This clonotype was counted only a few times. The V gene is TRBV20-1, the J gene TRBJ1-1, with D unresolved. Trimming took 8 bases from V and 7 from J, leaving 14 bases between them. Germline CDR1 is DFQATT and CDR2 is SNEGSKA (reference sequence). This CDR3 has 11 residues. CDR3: CSFPRLDEAFF. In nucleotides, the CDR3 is TGCAGTTTTCCACGGTTAGATGAAGCTTTCTTT.

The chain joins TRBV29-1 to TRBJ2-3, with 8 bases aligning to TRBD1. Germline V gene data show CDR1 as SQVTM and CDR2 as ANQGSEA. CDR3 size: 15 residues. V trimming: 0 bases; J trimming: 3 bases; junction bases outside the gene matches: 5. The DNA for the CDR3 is TGCAGCGTTGAAGATCCGGACAGGGTGACAGATACGCAGTATTTT. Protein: CSVEDPDRVTDTQYF.